This passage covers 26 T cell receptor beta chains from one sample sequenced in a study of T cells in Graves' hyperthyroidism and ophthalmopathy. The investigators amplified TCR beta CDR3 regions from RNA transcripts. When the TCR CDR3 underwent first-round RT-PCR, the HTBI primer set was used. One entry per CDR3 protein results from TCRdb running MiXCR on the multiplex PCR reads. Here the sample spans under 350,000 distinct CDR3 sequences, less than 30% being singletons. The sample was blood. Receptors originate from a man aged 35-49 years with Graves' hyperthyroidism that later progressed to Graves' ophthalmopathy.

This clonotype appeared many times. This chain connects TRBV27 to TRBJ1-1, with D possibly TRBD1 on 5 matching bases. V lost 0 bases and J 5 bases, leaving 7 bases between the germline ends. The CDR3 has 13 residues. Germline assignment: CDR1 MNHEY and CDR2 SMNVEV (reference sequence). CDR3 region: CASSLSPGTEAFF. In DNA form, the CDR3 reads TGTGCCAGCAGTTTATCGCCAGGGACTGAAGCTTTCTTT.

This clonotype was counted many times. The rearrangement uses TRBV20-1 and TRBJ2-7; 7 positions match TRBD2. The CDR3 spans 12 residues. The germline gives CDR1 DFQATT, CDR2 SNEGSKA (reference sequence). The trim removed 4 bases at V and 2 bases at J, leaving 2 bases unmatched. CDR3 nucleotide sequence: TGCAGTGCTAAGGGACTAACCTACGAGCAGTACTTC. Translated, it gives CSAKGLTYEQYF.

V usage is TRBV6-1 and J usage is TRBJ1-1; the D gene is possibly TRBD1 (5 bases). The CDR3 has 13 amino acids. The V gene lost 8 bases and the J gene lost 1 base, with 11 bases spanning the gap. Germline CDR1 reads MNHNS; CDR2 reads SASEGT. CDR3 region: CASRRGSNTEAFF. CDR3 nucleotides: TGTGCCAGCCGTAGGGGATCGAACACTGAAGCTTTCTTT.

This clonotype was recorded many times. The CDR3, as DNA: TGCGCCAGCAGCTTGGAACAGGGAAGCTACAATGAGCAGTTCTTC. It yields the protein CASSLEQGSYNEQFF. The chain joins TRBV5-1 to TRBJ2-1; the D gene is possibly TRBD1 (6 bases). Germline CDR1 and CDR2: SGHRS and YFSETQ. V was pared by 0 bases and J by 3 bases, with 10 bases between. The CDR3 has 15 amino acids. Based on the CDR3 plus reference TRBV5-1 and TRBJ2-1, the full variable domain is KAGVTQTPRYLIKTRGQQVTLSCSPISGHRSVSWYQQTPGQGLQFLFEYFSETQRNKGNFPGRFSGRQFSNSRSEMNVSTLELGDSALYLCASSLEQGSYNEQFFGPGTRLTVL.

This clonotype was observed many times. The chain combines TRBV11-2 with TRBJ2-7; TRBD2 aligns across 7 bases. Germline CDR1 reads SGHAT; CDR2 reads FQNNGV. Losses at the gene ends were 1 base for V and 6 bases for J; bases not matched to a gene: 6. The CDR3 covers 14 residues. The CDR3 protein is CASSLAGGSLEQYF. The CDR3 coding sequence is TGTGCCAGCAGCTTAGCGGGAGGTTCACTCGAGCAGTACTTC.

The chain joins TRBV11-1 to TRBJ2-7; D not resolved. V dropped 1 base and J dropped 6 bases, with 13 bases sitting between them. Germline values: CDR1 SGHAT, CDR2 FQDESV (reference sequence). The CDR3 is 14 residues long. The CDR3 reads CASSLGAGYGEQYF. In nucleotides, the CDR3 is TGTGCCAGCAGCTTAGGGGCCGGATACGGCGAGCAGTACTTC.

This clonotype was observed many times. The J gene is TRBJ1-2, the V gene TRBV9; D might be TRBD1 (6 bases). The germline V and J ends were trimmed by 4 bases and 0 bases, with 10 bases remaining between them. The CDR3 is 14 amino acids. Germline lookup yields CDR1 SGDLS and CDR2 YYNGEE. CDR3 in DNA: TGTGCCAGCAGCCCGAGGACAGCTAACTATGGCTACACCTTC. This codes for CASSPRTANYGYTF.

There are many counts of this clonotype. The chain combines TRBV6-5 with TRBJ2-7, with 7 bases matching TRBD2. The CDR3 is 16 residues long. Per germline, CDR1 MNHEY and CDR2 SVGAGI. V was pared by 5 bases and J by 0 bases, with 10 bases of the junction left unmatched. The chain's CDR3 is CASSLLGGTGSYEQYF. The CDR3 DNA reads as TGTGCCAGCAGTCTCCTCGGGGGGACGGGCTCCTACGAGCAGTACTTC.

This clonotype was picked up many times. The V call is TRBV7-3, the J call TRBJ2-7, with 9 bases fitting TRBD1. The trim removed 2 bases at V and 2 bases at J, leaving 4 bases unmatched. The CDR3 length is 15 residues. Per the germline V gene, CDR1 is SGHTA and CDR2 is FQGTGA. In DNA, the CDR3 is TGTGCCAGCAGCTTAGGGCACAGGGGGCCCTACGAGCAGTACTTC. Translation gives CASSLGHRGPYEQYF.

This clonotype was counted ten times or more. This sequence joins TRBV12-3 or TRBV12-4 and TRBJ2-7, with a weak D call TRBD1 (6 bases). This CDR3 is 14 amino acids long. Trimming shortened V by 6 bases and J by 0 bases, and 12 bases separated the two germline ends. The CDR3 region has the DNA TGTGCCAGCAGAGCTCGGACAGACTCCTACGAGCAGTACTTC. Translated: CASRARTDSYEQYF.

CDR3 residues: CASSFAGHAYEQYF. The CDR3 coding sequence is TGTGCCAGCAGTTTTGCGGGACACGCCTACGAGCAGTACTTC. The chain combines TRBV27 with TRBJ2-7, with D possibly called TRBD1 or TRBD2 (6 bases each). This CDR3 comprises 14 residues. Trimming took off 3 bases at V and 2 bases at J, with 11 bases between the two ends. Per germline, CDR1 MNHEY and CDR2 SMNVEV (reference sequence).

This clonotype was detected ten times or more. The rearrangement links TRBV29-1 to TRBJ2-5, with D unresolved. The CDR3 contains 13 residues. Per the germline V gene, CDR1 is SQVTM and CDR2 is ANQGSEA. V lost 4 bases, J lost 3 bases, and 12 bases lay in between. As DNA, the CDR3 is TGCAGCGTTGGTGGGAATGAGGAAGAGACCCAGTACTTC. It codes for CSVGGNEEETQYF.

The chain uses TRBV19 and TRBJ1-1, with D perhaps TRBD1 (5 bases). Germline V CDR1 and CDR2: LNHDA, SQIVND (reference sequence). The CDR3 loop spans 18 amino acids. Trimming took off 6 bases at V and 2 bases at J, with 25 bases between the two ends. The CDR3 here is CASSQGWGQGRPNTEAFF. DNA for the CDR3: TGTGCCAGTAGCCAGGGCTGGGGTCAGGGAAGACCAAACACTGAAGCTTTCTTT.

In this sample, this clonotype turned up many times. The chain uses TRBV19 and TRBJ2-5; D is tentatively TRBD1 or TRBD2 (5 bases each). The ends were cut back, 3 bases at V and 5 bases at J, with 13 bases in the middle. Germline V gene data show CDR1 as LNHDA and CDR2 as SQIVND (reference sequence). There are 14 residues in the CDR3. CDR3 bases: TGTGCCAGTAGTATGGGGCCTAGGAGGGAGACCCAGTACTTC. It codes for CASSMGPRRETQYF.

This clonotype was seen just once. The chain joins TRBV16 to TRBJ1-5; the D gene is possibly TRBD1 (5 bases). This CDR3 is 16 amino acids long. Trimming removed 5 bases at V and 7 bases at J, with 21 bases between. Per germline, CDR1 KGHSY and CDR2 FQNENV. The CDR3 region has the DNA TGTGCCAGCAGCGGCCGGTGGTTGGGGCTGGGACAGCCCCAGCATTTT. Translation gives CASSGRWLGLGQPQHF.

There are many counts of this clonotype. The V and J genes are TRBV29-1 and TRBJ1-2; D is undetermined. Germline CDR1 SQVTM, CDR2 ANQGSEA. The CDR3 is 12 residues long. The V end lost 4 bases, the J end lost 3 bases, and 9 bases lay between the germline ends. CDR3 DNA sequence: TGCAGCGTTGTGATCGGGGACTATGGCTACACCTTC. Amino acid sequence: CSVVIGDYGYTF.

In its sample, this clonotype was seen many times. V gene TRBV6-1 combines with J gene TRBJ1-6; unclear D gene. V gave up 9 bases and J gave up 9 bases, with 18 bases separating them. The CDR3 is 14 amino acids. Germline CDR1 reads MNHNS; CDR2 reads SASEGT. CDR3 loop: CASEGRGGGSPLHF. The DNA of the CDR3 is TGTGCCAGTGAGGGTCGGGGAGGAGGTTCACCCCTCCACTTT.

This clonotype was picked up many times. DNA of the CDR3: TGTGCCAGCAGTTTATTCCCAGCCTATGGCTACACCTTC. As protein: CASSLFPAYGYTF. The chain is built from TRBV27 and TRBJ1-2; no clear D gene. This CDR3 comprises 13 residues. In germline, CDR1 is MNHEY, CDR2 SMNVEV (reference sequence). Trimming took 1 base from V and 4 from J, leaving 7 bases between them.

This clonotype was seen ten or more times. The genes are TRBV28 and TRBJ2-5; 11 bases agree with TRBD2. The CDR3 is made up of 15 amino acids. Losses at the gene ends were 5 bases for V and 5 bases for J; bases not matched to a gene: 7. Germline values: CDR1 MDHEN, CDR2 SYDVKM. The CDR3 bases are TGTGCCAGCAGTGACCCGACTAGCGGGAAGGAGACCCAGTACTTC. It is translated as CASSDPTSGKETQYF.

The gene calls are TRBV28 and TRBJ1-2, with 10 nucleotides matching TRBD1. This CDR3 spans 15 amino acids. The V gene end was trimmed by 3 bases and the J gene end by 2 bases; junction bases not matched to a gene: 3. CDR1 and CDR2 (germline): MDHEN, SYDVKM. The CDR3 DNA sequence: TGTGCCAGCAGTTTGGCGGGACAGGGGAACTATGGCTACACCTTC. Translation gives CASSLAGQGNYGYTF.

This clonotype was counted ten times or more. This chain uses TRBV19 with TRBJ2-5; a possible D gene is TRBD1 (6 bases). V lost 5 bases and J lost 5, with 15 bases in between. Germline lookup yields CDR1 LNHDA and CDR2 SQIVND (reference sequence). This CDR3 is 14 amino acids long. The CDR3 DNA reads TGTGCCAGTAGTGCTACAGGGTTGATGGAGACCCAGTACTTC. It specifies CASSATGLMETQYF.

In its sample, this clonotype was seen a few times. The J gene is TRBJ1-2, the V gene TRBV27; D might be TRBD1 (5 bases). CDR3 length: 15 amino acids. The V gene lost 2 bases and the J gene lost 2 bases, with 12 bases spanning the gap. Germline V CDR1 and CDR2: MNHEY, SMNVEV (reference sequence). The CDR3 DNA sequence: TGTGCCAGCAGTTTAGTTGGGGCTAAAAACTATGGCTACACCTTC. Residues: CASSLVGAKNYGYTF.

There are a few counts of this clonotype. This rearrangement joins TRBV5-5 to TRBJ1-5; 7 bases map to TRBD1. Germline CDR1 SGHKS, CDR2 YYEKEE (reference sequence). The V gene end was trimmed by 2 bases and the J gene end by 3 bases; junction bases not matched to a gene: 5. The CDR3 is made up of 15 amino acids. CDR3: CASSFGDRANQPQHF. Written as DNA, the CDR3 is TGTGCCAGCAGCTTCGGTGACAGGGCCAATCAGCCCCAGCATTTT. Supplemented by reference TRBV5-5 and TRBJ1-5, the full variable domain reads DAGVTQSPTHLIKTRGQQVTLRCSPISGHKSVSWYQQVLGQGPQFIFQYYEKEERGRGNFPDRFSARQFPNYSSELNVNALLLGDSALYLCASSFGDRANQPQHFGDGTRLSIL.

CDR3 loop: CATSDLRQGPYTF. CDR3 nucleotide sequence: TGTGCCACCAGTGATTTACGGCAAGGGCCCTACACCTTC. The V and J genes are TRBV24-1 and TRBJ1-2, with D hard to call. With 1 base removed from V and 10 bases from J, the gap between germline ends came to 12 bases. CDR3 length equals 13 residues. Per germline, CDR1 KGHDR and CDR2 SFDVKD.

This clonotype was counted many times. The chain is built from TRBV12-3 or TRBV12-4 and TRBJ1-4; D may be TRBD1 (6 bases). This CDR3 region has 13 residues. V was cut by 6 bases and J by 8 bases, with 13 bases left in between. CDR3 sequence (DNA): TGTGCCAGCAGGACCACCAGGGGCGAAAAACTGTTTTTT. Translation gives CASRTTRGEKLFF.

Many counts were recorded for this clonotype. The chain is built from TRBV5-1 and TRBJ1-1; TRBD1 agrees at 11 bases. CDR1 SGHRS and CDR2 YFSETQ come from the germline V gene. V lost 4 bases and J lost 4; bases outside the gene matches: 12. The CDR3 runs to 17 residues. The CDR3 protein is CASSPPDRGRPGTEAFF. For the CDR3, the DNA is TGCGCCAGCAGCCCCCCGGACAGGGGGCGCCCCGGCACTGAAGCTTTCTTT. The full variable domain, in which reference TRBV5-1 and TRBJ1-1 provide the parts outside the CDR3, is KAGVTQTPRYLIKTRGQQVTLSCSPISGHRSVSWYQQTPGQGLQFLFEYFSETQRNKGNFPGRFSGRQFSNSRSEMNVSTLELGDSALYLCASSPPDRGRPGTEAFFGQGTRLTVV.